The entry that follows covers one T cell receptor beta chain sequence. J gave up 7 bases and V 2 bases, and 5 bases lay outside the gene matches. The CDR3 totals 16 residues. Random hexamers were used to reverse transcribe an amount of 0.5 to 1 ug RNA. An immunoSEQ multiplex PCR generated amplified TCR beta CDR3 products spanning 54 Vbeta and 13 Jbeta. TCRdb fed the immunoSEQ multiplex PCR reads into MiXCR, producing one record per CDR3 protein. The sample records roughly 150,000 distinct CDR3 sequences, about 94% being singletons. This sample was included in a study of CD8 T cells in Susac syndrome. TEMRA cells were FACS-enriched, and CD8+ and CD4+ T cells were isolated negatively.

This TCR was sampled from a human donor with multiple sclerosis. The sample comprised CD8+ T cells from PBMCs. The rearrangement links TRBV12-3 or TRBV12-4 to TRBJ2-4, with 13 positions matching TRBD2. CDR3 nucleotides: TGTGCCAGCAGTTTAACTAGCGGGGGGGCCGGGAACATTCAGTACTTC. It yields the protein CASSLTSGGAGNIQYF.